This entry concerns a single T cell receptor (beta chain). Its antigen is currently unknown. The V gene's germline CDR1 is WNHNN and CDR2 SYGVQD (reference sequence). This CDR3 contains 13 residues. Trimming stripped 6 bases from V and 5 bases from J, with 13 bases between. These data originate in a study of shared clonotypes between healthy human individuals. Findings and limits, study-wide: Clonotypes shared by all four donors outscored non-shared clonotypes in generation probability.

The naive CD8 population came from CD45RO-negative cells selected for CCR7, without terminally differentiated effector memory CD45RA+ cells. Donors, without exception, were Caucasian adults residing in Nashville, Tennessee. TCRdb's copy holds only in-frame clones and misses some; the assay was immunoSEQ multiplex PCR. The sample includes around 600,000 clones, 95% of them seen just once. The specimen was naive CD8+ T cells sorted from blood. This chain uses TRBV10-1 with TRBJ2-5; D possibly uses TRBD1 or TRBD2 (5 bases each). The source of this sequence is a woman in her twenties or thirties in good health. For the CDR3, the DNA is TGCGCCAGCAGCCCGGGACGGCGGGAGACCCAGTACTTC. Protein product: CASSPGRRETQYF.